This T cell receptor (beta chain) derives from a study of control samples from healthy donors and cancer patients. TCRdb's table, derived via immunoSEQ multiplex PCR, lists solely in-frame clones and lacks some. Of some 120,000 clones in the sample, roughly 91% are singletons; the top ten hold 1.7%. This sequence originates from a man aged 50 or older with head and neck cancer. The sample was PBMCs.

The DNA of the CDR3 is TGTGCCAGCAGCTCCACCAGACAGGGGCTGGAGCAGTTCTTC. As protein: CASSSTRQGLEQFF. The chain links TRBV11-3 to TRBJ2-1; 8 bases agree with TRBD1. The J segment lost 10 bases and the V segment lost 4 bases, leaving 9 bases of the junction unmatched. The CDR3 length is 14 residues. CDR1 is SGHNT, CDR2 YENEEA, per germline.